The rows below give T cell receptor beta chains drawn from one sample of a study of Tregs in tolerant kidney transplant recipients. Profiling relied on immunoSEQ multiplex PCR, and the TCRdb table lists in-frame clones only, not all of them. This sample has over 60,000 clones, with 98% found just once. The starting material was CD4+ T cells from blood, obtained before the transplant. Receptors were obtained from a human donor who received a combined kidney and bone marrow transplant. Both conserved end residues are part of each CDR3. D genes are given only for firm matches. The size field is filled for only some rows; it gives once, few, many or a size class.

CASSLDSSYNSPLHF TGTGCCAGCAGCTTAGACAGCTCCTATAATTCACCCCTCCACTTT TRBJ1-6 . TRBV9 .
CASSQGGRFTDTQYF TGCGCCAGCAGCCAAGGGGGCAGGTTCACAGATACGCAGTATTTT TRBJ2-3 . TRBV4-3 .
CASRQFRESNQPQHF TGTGCCAGCAGGCAATTCAGGGAAAGCAATCAGCCCCAGCATTTT TRBJ1-5 . TRBV27 .
CASSGAGVGANVLTF TGTGCCAGCTCAGGTGCGGGGGTTGGGGCCAACGTCCTGACTTTC TRBJ2-6 . TRBV18 TRBD2
CASSATLPSEKLFF TGCGCCAGCAGCGCAACACTGCCTAGTGAAAAACTGTTTTTT TRBJ1-4 . TRBV4-3 .
CASSLHGSQETQYF TGCGCCAGCAGCTTACACGGGAGCCAAGAGACCCAGTACTTC TRBJ2-5 . TRBV5-1 .
CASSLGGTETTDTQYF TGCGCCAGCAGCCTGGGGGGGACAGAGACCACAGATACGCAGTATTTT TRBJ2-3 . TRBV5-1 .
CASSPGDLGGYTF TGTGCCAGCAGTCCGGGAGATTTGGGTGGCTACACCTTC TRBJ1-2 . TRBV28 .
CASSFSTGGNYGYTF TGTGCCAGCAGCTTTTCGACAGGGGGTAACTATGGCTACACCTTC TRBJ1-2 . TRBV7-9 TRBD1
CASSLTVQRGTGELFF TGTGCCAGCAGCTTAACCGTCCAGCGGGGCACCGGGGAGCTGTTTTTT TRBJ2-2 . TRBV7-3 TRBD2
CASSFIPKIQRGNQPQHF TGTGCCAGCAGTTTTATACCAAAAATACAGAGAGGCAATCAGCCCCAGCATTTT TRBJ1-5 . TRBV28 .
CASSQDSWTSGRAYNEQFF TGCGCCAGCAGCCAAGACTCCTGGACTAGCGGGAGGGCCTACAATGAGCAGTTCTTC TRBJ2-1 once TRBV4-1 TRBD2
CASSLGGRAETQYF TGCGCCAGCAGCCTCGGCGGGAGGGCCGAAACGCAGTATTTT TRBJ2-3 . TRBV4-1 TRBD2
CASSFDRDTEAFF TGTGCCAGCAGCTTCGACAGGGATACTGAAGCTTTCTTT TRBJ1-1 . TRBV5-4 TRBD1
CASSSLRREVEQYF TGTGCCAGCAGCTCCTTACGGCGGGAGGTCGAGCAGTACTTC TRBJ2-7 . TRBV11-3 TRBD2
CASSSPPNGQGMGEQYF TGTGCCAGCAGCTCTCCCCCCAACGGACAGGGAATGGGCGAGCAGTACTTC TRBJ2-7 . TRBV7-2 TRBD1
CASSTTGDSNQPQHF TGTGCCAGTAGTACCACAGGGGATAGCAATCAGCCCCAGCATTTT TRBJ1-5 once TRBV19 TRBD1
CASSLDRHGYTF TGCGCCAGCAGCTTGGACAGGCATGGCTACACCTTC TRBJ1-2 . TRBV5-1 .
CASSSQGWDRGMEQSYNEQFF TGCGCCAGCAGCTCGCAAGGGTGGGACAGGGGGATGGAACAAAGCTACAATGAGCAGTTCTTC TRBJ2-1 . TRBV5-1 TRBD1
CASSFSGQGFYEQYF TGTGCCAGCAGTTTCTCTGGGCAGGGGTTCTACGAGCAGTACTTC TRBJ2-7 . TRBV27 .
CASSLDPLGQRNTGELFF TGCGCCAGCAGCTTGGACCCCCTCGGACAGAGGAACACCGGGGAGCTGTTTTTT TRBJ2-2 . TRBV5-1 .
CASSESGTESKTQYF TGTGCCAGCAGTGAATCCGGGACAGAATCAAAGACCCAGTACTTC TRBJ2-5 . TRBV27 TRBD1
CASSAGPLYQETQYF TGTGCCAGCTCAGCGGGACCGCTGTACCAAGAGACCCAGTACTTC TRBJ2-5 . TRBV18 .
CASSAQTGGDFGYTF TGCGCCAGCAGCGCCCAGACAGGGGGCGATTTCGGCTACACCTTC TRBJ1-2 . TRBV5-1 TRBD1
CASSSNRDEQFF TGTGCCAGCAGTTCGAACAGGGATGAGCAGTTCTTC TRBJ2-1 . TRBV6-5 .
CASSLLSGSTDTQYF TGTGCCAGCAGCTTACTTAGCGGGAGCACAGATACGCAGTATTTT TRBJ2-3 once TRBV5-4 TRBD2
CASSHVRTHRSRSYEQYF TGTGCCAGCAGCCACGTTCGGACCCACAGGAGCCGCTCCTACGAGCAGTACTTC TRBJ2-7 . TRBV7-9 .
CASSLVGAGDEQYF TGTGCCAGCAGCTTAGTAGGGGCCGGTGACGAGCAGTACTTC TRBJ2-7 . TRBV7-9 .
CASTGSGKETQYF TGTGCCAGCACGGGAAGTGGAAAGGAGACCCAGTACTTC TRBJ2-5 . TRBV2 .
CASSPGLAGLYEQYF TGTGCCAGCAGCCCAGGACTAGCGGGACTTTACGAGCAGTACTTC TRBJ2-7 . TRBV7-9 TRBD2
CAISESRGPRGFTDTQYF TGTGCCATCAGTGAGTCGAGGGGCCCAAGGGGGTTCACAGATACGCAGTATTTT TRBJ2-3 . TRBV10-3 .
CASSSSGVGDTQYF TGTGCCAGCAGTTCCAGCGGGGTAGGAGATACGCAGTATTTT TRBJ2-3 few TRBV27 TRBD2
CSVVKRIIYNEQFF TGCAGCGTTGTGAAGAGGATCATCTACAATGAGCAGTTCTTC TRBJ2-1 . TRBV29-1 .
CASSQEPNLASKYYNEQFF TGCGCCAGCAGCCAAGAACCTAACCTAGCTAGTAAATACTACAATGAGCAGTTCTTC TRBJ2-1 . TRBV4-3 .
CASGLGTSGASTDTQYF TGCGCCAGCGGGTTGGGGACTAGCGGGGCAAGCACAGATACGCAGTATTTT TRBJ2-3 once TRBV5-1 TRBD2
CSALAGSSYEQYF TGCAGCGCCCTAGCGGGTTCATCCTACGAGCAGTACTTC TRBJ2-7 . TRBV29-1 TRBD2
CSVDKGPGELFF TGCAGCGTTGATAAGGGGCCCGGGGAGCTGTTTTTT TRBJ2-2 . TRBV29-1 .
CASSSRPGNRDTEAFF TGTGCCAGCAGCTCCCGCCCGGGGAACAGGGACACTGAAGCTTTCTTT TRBJ1-1 once TRBV7-9 .
CAISERGGPTTDTQYF TGTGCCATCAGTGAGAGGGGGGGACCAACCACAGATACGCAGTATTTT TRBJ2-3 . TRBV10-3 .
CASSQRTSGNEQYF TGTGCCAGCAGCCAAAGGACTAGCGGGAACGAGCAGTACTTC TRBJ2-7 once TRBV11-1 TRBD2
CASGLQETQYF TGTGCCAGCGGACTTCAAGAGACCCAGTACTTC TRBJ2-5 . TRBV25-1 .
CASDHGTVTVGNTEAFF TGTGCCAGTGACCACGGGACAGTAACAGTGGGGAACACTGAAGCTTTCTTT TRBJ1-1 . TRBV19 TRBD1
CASSAPGQGSYEQYF TGCGCCAGCAGCGCACCGGGACAGGGGTCCTACGAGCAGTACTTC TRBJ2-7 . TRBV5-1 TRBD1
CASSPGGGPDTQYF TGCGCCAGCAGCCCGGGGGGAGGGCCAGATACGCAGTATTTT TRBJ2-3 once TRBV5-1 TRBD2
CASRPNPQGAYGYTF TGTGCCAGCAGACCCAACCCACAGGGGGCCTATGGCTACACCTTC TRBJ1-2 . TRBV6-5 TRBD1
CASSVGTTNYGYTF TGTGCCAGCAGCGTTGGCACGACTAACTATGGCTACACCTTC TRBJ1-2 . TRBV9 .
CASTPNTHNEQFF TGTGCCAGCACCCCAAACACCCACAATGAGCAGTTCTTC TRBJ2-1 . TRBV5-8 .
CASSGLAASYNEQFF TGTGCCAGCAGCGGACTAGCGGCATCCTACAATGAGCAGTTCTTC TRBJ2-1 . TRBV9 TRBD2
CASSTGVNQHF TGTGCCAGCAGCACAGGGGTAAACCAGCATTTT TRBJ1-5 . TRBV28 TRBD1
CATQGARETQYF TGTGCCACCCAGGGGGCGCGGGAGACCCAGTACTTC TRBJ2-5 . TRBV10-3 TRBD1
CSAERDRGYYGYTF TGCAGCGCCGAGAGGGACAGGGGGTACTATGGCTACACCTTC TRBJ1-2 . TRBV29-1 TRBD1
CASSVAVRGVAGYTF TGTGCCAGCAGCGTAGCGGTCAGGGGGGTAGCGGGCTACACCTTC TRBJ1-2 . TRBV9 TRBD1
CASSTRDRPTQETQYF TGTGCCAGCAGCACACGGGACAGGCCAACCCAAGAGACCCAGTACTTC TRBJ2-5 . TRBV9 TRBD1
CASRVDRVDTGELFF TGCGCCAGCAGGGTGGACAGGGTCGACACCGGGGAGCTGTTTTTT TRBJ2-2 . TRBV5-1 TRBD1
CAWSVSSGSYNEQFF TGTGCCTGGAGTGTTAGTAGCGGGAGCTACAATGAGCAGTTCTTC TRBJ2-1 . TRBV30 TRBD2